This TCR beta chain originates from a study of response to subunit inactivated influenza vaccine. Using its own MiXCR run on the RT-PCR reads, TCRdb lists one record per CDR3 protein. The sample lists 500,000 to 600,000 distinct CDR3 sequences, approximately 7.1% occurring once. There are a few counts of this clonotype. Antigen specificity is unknown. General study results and limits: Authors suggested seasonal influenza vaccinations each recruit few new T cells.

From germline, CDR1 is SGHTA and CDR2 FQGTGA. With 2 bases clipped from V and 5 bases from J, the junction kept 2 bases outside the gene matches. CDR3 length equals 14 residues. The receptor was isolated from a man between 50 and 70 years old who received an inactivated influenza vaccine. The gene calls are TRBV7-3 and TRBJ2-5; 10 nucleotides agree with TRBD2. This specimen was PBMCs from blood, taken roughly 24 months after vaccination. CDR3 coding DNA: TGTGCCAGCAGCTTAGGAGCGGGAGGGGAGACCCAGTACTTC. Its translation is CASSLGAGGETQYF.